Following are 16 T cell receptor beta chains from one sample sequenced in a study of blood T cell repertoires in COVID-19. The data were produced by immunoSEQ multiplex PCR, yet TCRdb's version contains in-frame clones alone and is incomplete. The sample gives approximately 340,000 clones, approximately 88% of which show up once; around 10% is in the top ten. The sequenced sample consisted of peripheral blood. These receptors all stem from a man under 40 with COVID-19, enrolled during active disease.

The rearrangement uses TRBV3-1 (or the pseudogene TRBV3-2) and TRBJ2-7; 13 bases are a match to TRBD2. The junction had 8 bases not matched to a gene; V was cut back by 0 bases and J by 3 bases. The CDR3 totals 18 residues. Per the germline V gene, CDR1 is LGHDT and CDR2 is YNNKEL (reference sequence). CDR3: CASSQDWFRTSGSYEQYF. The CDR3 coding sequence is TGTGCCAGCAGCCAAGATTGGTTCCGGACTAGCGGGAGCTACGAGCAGTACTTC.

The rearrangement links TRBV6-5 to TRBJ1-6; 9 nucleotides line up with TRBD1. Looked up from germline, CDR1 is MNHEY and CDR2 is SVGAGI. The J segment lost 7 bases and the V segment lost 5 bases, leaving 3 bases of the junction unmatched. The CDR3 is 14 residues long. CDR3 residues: CASSRQGENSPLHF. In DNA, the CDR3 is TGTGCCAGCAGTAGACAGGGGGAAAATTCACCCCTCCACTTT.

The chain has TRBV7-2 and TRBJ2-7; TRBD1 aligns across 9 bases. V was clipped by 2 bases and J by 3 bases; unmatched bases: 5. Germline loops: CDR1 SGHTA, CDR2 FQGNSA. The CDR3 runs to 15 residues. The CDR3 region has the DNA TGTGCCAGCAGCTTAACCGGGACAGGGTTCTACGAGCAGTACTTC. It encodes CASSLTGTGFYEQYF.

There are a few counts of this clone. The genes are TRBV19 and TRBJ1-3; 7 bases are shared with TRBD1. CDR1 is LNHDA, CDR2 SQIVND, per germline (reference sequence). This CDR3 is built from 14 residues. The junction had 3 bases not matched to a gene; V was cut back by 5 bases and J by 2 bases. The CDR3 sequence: CASSVTGAGNTIYF. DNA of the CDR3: TGTGCCAGTAGTGTTACAGGGGCTGGAAACACCATATATTTT.

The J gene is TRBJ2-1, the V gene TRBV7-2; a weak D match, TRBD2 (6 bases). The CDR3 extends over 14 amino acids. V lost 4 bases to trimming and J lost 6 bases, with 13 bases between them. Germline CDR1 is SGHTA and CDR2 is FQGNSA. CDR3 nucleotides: TGTGCCAGCAGCTCCGGGGGACTTTTCAATGAGCAGTTCTTC. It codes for CASSSGGLFNEQFF.

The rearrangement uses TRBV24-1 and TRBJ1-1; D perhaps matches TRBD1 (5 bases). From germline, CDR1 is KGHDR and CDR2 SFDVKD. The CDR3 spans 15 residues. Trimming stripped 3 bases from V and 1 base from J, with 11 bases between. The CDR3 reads CATSDGGVSNTEAFF. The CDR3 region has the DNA TGTGCCACCAGTGATGGAGGGGTCTCGAACACTGAAGCTTTCTTT.

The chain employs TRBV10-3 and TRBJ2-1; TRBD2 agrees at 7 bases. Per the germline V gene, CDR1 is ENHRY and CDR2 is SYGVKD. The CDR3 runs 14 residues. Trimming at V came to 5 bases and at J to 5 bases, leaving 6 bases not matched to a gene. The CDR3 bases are TGTGCCATCAGTCCGTCTAGCGGAGACAATGAGCAGTTCTTC. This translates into CAISPSSGDNEQFF.

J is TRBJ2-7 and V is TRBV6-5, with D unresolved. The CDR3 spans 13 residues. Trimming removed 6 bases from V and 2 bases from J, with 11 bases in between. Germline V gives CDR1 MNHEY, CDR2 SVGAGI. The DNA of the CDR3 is TGTGCCAGCAGCCCCATAACAGCCTACGAGCAGTACTTC. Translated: CASSPITAYEQYF.

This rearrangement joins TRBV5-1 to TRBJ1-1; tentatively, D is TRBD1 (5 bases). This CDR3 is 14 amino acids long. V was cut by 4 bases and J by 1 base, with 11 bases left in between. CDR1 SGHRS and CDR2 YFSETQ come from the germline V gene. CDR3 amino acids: CASSPTTGNTEAFF. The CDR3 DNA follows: TGCGCCAGCAGCCCCACCACAGGGAACACTGAAGCTTTCTTT.

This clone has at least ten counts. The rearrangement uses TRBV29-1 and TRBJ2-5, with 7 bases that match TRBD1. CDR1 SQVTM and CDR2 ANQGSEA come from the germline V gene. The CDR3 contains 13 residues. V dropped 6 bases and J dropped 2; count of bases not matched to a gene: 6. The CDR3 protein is CSVLSGGQETQYF. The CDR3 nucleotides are TGCAGCGTACTATCAGGGGGACAAGAGACCCAGTACTTC.

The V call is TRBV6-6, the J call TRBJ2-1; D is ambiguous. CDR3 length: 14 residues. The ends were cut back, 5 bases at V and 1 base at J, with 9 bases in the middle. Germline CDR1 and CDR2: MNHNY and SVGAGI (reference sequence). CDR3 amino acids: CASSGGLSYNEQFF. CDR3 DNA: TGTGCCAGCAGTGGCGGCCTTTCCTACAATGAGCAGTTCTTC.

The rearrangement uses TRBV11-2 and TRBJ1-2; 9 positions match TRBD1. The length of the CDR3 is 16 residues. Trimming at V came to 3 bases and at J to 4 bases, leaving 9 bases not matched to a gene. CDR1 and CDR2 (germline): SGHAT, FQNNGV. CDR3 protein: CASSFTDPQGAYGYTF. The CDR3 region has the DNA TGTGCCAGCAGCTTTACCGACCCACAGGGGGCCTATGGCTACACCTTC. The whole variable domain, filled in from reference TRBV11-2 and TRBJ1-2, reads EAGVAQSPRYKIIEKRQSVAFWCNPISGHATLYWYQQILGQGPKLLIQFQNNGVVDDSQLPKDRFSAERLKGVDSTLKIQPAKLEDSAVYLCASSFTDPQGAYGYTFGSGTRLTVV.

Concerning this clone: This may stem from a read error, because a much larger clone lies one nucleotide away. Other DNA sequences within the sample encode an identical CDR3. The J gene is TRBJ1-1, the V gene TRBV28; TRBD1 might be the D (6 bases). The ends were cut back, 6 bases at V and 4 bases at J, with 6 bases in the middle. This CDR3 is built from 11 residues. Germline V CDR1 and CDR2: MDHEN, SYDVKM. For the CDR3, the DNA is TGTGCCAGCAGAGGGGGCACTGAAGCTTTCTTT. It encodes CASRGGTEAFF.

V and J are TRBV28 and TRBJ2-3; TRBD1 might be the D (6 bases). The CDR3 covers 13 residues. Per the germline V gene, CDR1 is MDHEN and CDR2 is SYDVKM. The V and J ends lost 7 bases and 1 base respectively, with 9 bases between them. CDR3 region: CASKQGGTDTQYF. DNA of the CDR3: TGTGCCAGCAAACAGGGAGGCACAGATACGCAGTATTTT.

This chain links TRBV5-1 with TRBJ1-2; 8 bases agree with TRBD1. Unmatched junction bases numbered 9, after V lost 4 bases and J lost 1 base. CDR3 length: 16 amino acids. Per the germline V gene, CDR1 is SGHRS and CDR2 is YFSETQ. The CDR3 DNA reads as TGCGCCAGCAGCGGCATCGAAGGACAGGGTAACTATGGCTACACCTTC. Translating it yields CASSGIEGQGNYGYTF.

The CDR3 loop reads CASSFGGYETTDTQYF. The CDR3 nucleotides read TGCGCCAGCAGCTTCGGGGGATACGAAACCACAGATACGCAGTATTTT. V and J are TRBV5-1 and TRBJ2-3; perhaps TRBD2 as D (6 bases). V was cut by 2 bases and J by 2 bases, with 15 bases left in between. Germline CDR1 and CDR2: SGHRS and YFSETQ. The CDR3 runs 16 residues.